Sequencing of this T cell receptor beta chain was carried out in a study of shared clonotypes between healthy human individuals. The overall study: The cohort comprised a couple of women and a few men. Their ages spanned 18 to 49 years. Regarding the study as a whole: Some naive CD4 clonotypes, around 5%, turned up in common across several donors. Rarefaction showed sorted-subset sequencing was incomplete despite large depth. Relative to clonotypes present in all four donors, those not shared had lower generation probabilities.

Only in-frame clones appear in the TCRdb table, and some are missing; sequencing was by immunoSEQ multiplex PCR. The sample carries 330,000 or so clones, around 72% recorded once. The germline V gene encodes CDR1 ENHRY and CDR2 SYGVKD. CDR3 length equals 14 residues. Germline trimming cut 6 bases from V and 0 bases from J; bases unmatched to any gene: 1. Comments on this clone: Its cognate antigen is unknown.

This sequence was found in a man younger than 45 in good health. Material: memory CD4+ T cells sorted from blood. Subset reported: CD45RA-negative fraction. This chain links TRBV10-3 with TRBJ1-2; 10 bases align to TRBD1. The CDR3, as DNA: TGTGCCATCAGCGGGACAGGGGCTAACTATGGCTACACCTTC. Protein sequence: CAISGTGANYGYTF.